This T cell receptor beta chain stems from a study of T cell responses to AZD1222 COVID-19 vaccine (dated by TCRdb to the early 2020s). A note on the overall study: AZD1222 recipients with second doses at about 4 weeks or about 12 weeks were pooled, because spike-specific TCR depth and breadth did not differ between schedules. TCR sequencing covered over 230 trial participants: roughly 200 given two doses of AZD1222 and 26 given two doses of MenACWY control vaccine. Enrollment into the trials was organized by age into subgroups of 18-55, 56-69 and 70-plus years, and those subgroups contained roughly 150, 30 and 60 TCR-sequenced participants, respectively.

The germline V gene gives CDR1 as SGHTA and CDR2 as FQGNSA. Trimming at the junction amounts to 5 bases on V and 0 bases on J, and the germline ends lie 11 bases apart. Its CDR3 holds 14 amino acids, cysteine through phenylalanine. Of all the DNA, just the CDR3 is kept, 42 bases in frame from base 1. The paper as a whole reports these results and caveats: After two AZD1222 doses, spike-specific TCR breadth and depth were significantly higher than at day 0 and than in MenACWY recipients. The whole spike protein was spanned by vaccine-associated CD4 TCRs, and dominant responses were seen in regions 160-218 and 743-854. Because no day 14 peak-response samples were available, the repertoires could be characterized only after the peak T cell response. Most participants were white British and females outnumbered males, and the authors suggested that clonal diversity may have been underestimated. Epitopes outside the regions mutated in the B.1.351 and B.1.1.7 variants were reportedly recognized by nearly half of the unique spike-specific TCRs. Conclusions about previously exposed vaccinees are limited, since just five or six AZD1222 recipients were seropositive for SARS-CoV-2 at baseline. In the small 56-69-year group, the increase in depth fell short of significance, most likely because of low power.

The sample's time point label is to be understood as: baseline before first vaccination. Samples from vaccinated people were obtained from the UK trials COV001 and COV002, which included a single-blind randomized controlled phase 2/3 trial of AZD1222 (ChAdOx1 nCoV-19) in healthy adults. Trial participant PBMC samples were collected at day 0 and day 28 after the second dose for TCRbeta chain sequencing. A word on this clone: Its antigen remains unidentified. The sample holds no much larger clone one base away, and base qualities are not on file.

The CDR3 regions of human TCRbeta chains were analyzed by immunosequencing. In the authors' own workflow: Repertoire TCRs were matched against a reference library of SARS-CoV-2-specific TCRs generated with the MIRA antigen-specificity platform. Breadth meant the fraction of unique TCRs that were SARS-CoV-2-associated, whereas depth meant the fraction of total T cells that were SARS-CoV-2-associated. Each spike-specific TCR was assigned to its reactive spike region and to a CD4 or CD8 class using the MIRA data. Log10-transformed breadth and depth values were compared by one-way ANOVA with Sidak's multiple comparisons tests. Drawn from immuneACCESS, this table holds only the in-frame rearrangements with V and J called that TCRdb kept. Clones are partly lost; checked studies trace under half to an unresolved V gene and leave the rest unexplained. V and J calls and clone size are those listed in that table; D and trimming were worked out from the DNA. Present in this sample are about 85,000 clones, around nine tenths of which were seen just once. Of the sample, approximately 3% is held by the ten largest clones.

Sequenced material: peripheral blood, taken on day 0 of AZD1222 vaccination. The chain uses TRBV7-2 and TRBJ2-7, with TRBD2 as a weak D call on 6 bases. The origin of this receptor is an adult in good health. The CDR3 is CASSISGSSYEQYF. The bases are TGTGCCAGCAGCATTAGCGGAAGCTCCTACGAGCAGTACTTC.